This T cell receptor beta chain is from a study of response to subunit inactivated influenza vaccine. Study results and limitations: Each seasonal influenza vaccination recruits few new T cells, the authors suggested.

TCRdb re-derived calls from the RT-PCR reads in MiXCR, one entry per CDR3 protein. The sample contains roughly 170,000 distinct CDR3 sequences, 9.2% of which appear only once. This clonotype was observed a few times. Its matching antigen is unknown. This CDR3 contains 16 residues. V was trimmed by 0 bases and J by 0 bases, leaving 13 bases between them. The V gene's germline CDR1 is SGDLS and CDR2 YYNGEE. The sequence derives from a man aged 45-65 years who received an inactivated influenza vaccine. Material: non-naive T cells sorted from PBMCs, obtained on the day of vaccination. The V call is TRBV9, the J call TRBJ2-7; TRBD2 is a possible D gene (7 bases). The CDR3 DNA sequence: TGTGCCAGCAGCGTAGGGGGGGGCTACGACTCCTACGAGCAGTACTTC. As protein: CASSVGGGYDSYEQYF.